The 4 T cell receptor beta chains presented below share a single source sample, sequenced in a study of coeliac disease. Profiled with immunoSEQ multiplex PCR; TCRdb holds only in-frame clones, not every one. The sample carries thousands of clones, approximately 59% recorded once. The material sequenced was lymphocytes from the gut lamina propria. All receptors come from a man in his 60s with celiac disease on a gluten-free diet.

A few counts support this clone. This chain connects TRBV18 to TRBJ1-1; TRBD1 aligns across 7 bases. From germline, CDR1 is KGHSH and CDR2 LQKENI. This CDR3 spans 14 amino acids. The trim removed 3 bases at V and 5 bases at J, leaving 6 bases unmatched. The CDR3 nucleotides read TGTGCCAGCTCACCGCAGACAGGGAGGACTGAAGCTTTCTTT. Its protein is CASSPQTGRTEAFF.

V usage is TRBV7-9 and J usage is TRBJ1-2; D remains ambiguous. This CDR3 contains 15 residues. With 5 bases removed from V and 0 bases from J, the gap between germline ends came to 13 bases. Per germline, CDR1 SEHNR and CDR2 FQNEAQ (reference sequence). The CDR3 region has the DNA TGTGCCAGCAGCCCGCGCCGCCACCCTAACTATGGCTACACCTTC. Residues: CASSPRRHPNYGYTF.

This clone was seen just once. CDR3 DNA: TGTGCCAGCTCACTAGGACAGGGGAATGAAGCTTTCTTT. Translating gives CASSLGQGNEAFF. The chain combines TRBV18 with TRBJ1-1, with 9 bases identical to TRBD1. Germline lookup yields CDR1 KGHSH and CDR2 LQKENI. The length of the CDR3 is 13 residues. The J segment lost 7 bases and the V segment lost 4 bases, leaving 4 bases of the junction unmatched. Full variable domain (outside the CDR3, taken from reference TRBV18 and TRBJ1-1): NAGVMQNPRHLVRRRGQEARLRCSPMKGHSHVYWYRQLPEEGLKFMVYLQKENIIDESGMPKERFSAEFPKEGPSILRIQQVVRGDSAAYFCASSLGQGNEAFFGQGTRLTVV.

The chain combines TRBV18 with TRBJ1-5, with D tentatively TRBD1 (6 bases). V was shortened by 3 bases and J by 6 bases, with 15 bases between the two germline ends. The CDR3 spans 15 residues. Germline-derived CDR1 and CDR2 are KGHSH and LQKENI. The CDR3 is CASSPQGYESQPQHF. CDR3 DNA sequence: TGTGCCAGCTCACCCCAGGGGTATGAATCTCAGCCCCAGCATTTT.